Listed below are T cell receptor beta chains from one sample, sequenced in a study of Graves' ophthalmopathy and Graves' hyperthyroidism. TCRdb analysed the multiplex PCR reads with MiXCR anew, one entry per CDR3 protein. In the table there are 900,000 to 1,200,000 distinct CDR3 sequences, about 36% of which are singletons. Sequencing used peripheral blood or thyroid tissue (not recorded which). Receptors were obtained from an adult man with Graves' hyperthyroidism. The conserved cysteine and the conserved F or W are not part of the CDR3 here. Fields, in order: J gene, clone size, V gene, CDR3 protein. Where a row states a size, it is once, few, many or the class of an expanded clone; other rows omit it.

TRBJ2-7	.	TRBV11-2	ASSYEAASSYEQY
TRBJ2-7	.	TRBV19	ASSIAEGRRGYVSYEQY
TRBJ1-4	few	TRBV15	ATSRAEEKLF
TRBJ1-2	.	TRBV25-1	ASSPKQGAYGYT
TRBJ1-2	many	TRBV5-4	ASSFGRHYGYT
TRBJ1-4	few	TRBV20-1	SALNRAVEKLF
TRBJ1-2	many	TRBV15	ATSRDLVGTNQGYT
TRBJ2-7	many	TRBV7-9	ASGQGRTYEQY
TRBJ1-4	.	TRBV27	ASSRIYAGNEKLF
TRBJ2-7	many	TRBV7-8	ASRRGLNYEQY